This entry lists 6 T cell receptor beta chains sequenced from one sample in a study of blood T cells in healthy people across ages. Next came a second PCR, run for roughly 6 to 11 cycles, which used a sample-barcoded 5' primer along with a J-beta primer mix. TCRdb re-derived calls from the 5' RACE reads in MiXCR, one entry per CDR3 protein. This sample has about 830,000 distinct CDR3 sequences, with less than 80% found just once. Input material: blood. Receptors originate from a man aged 25-45 years in good health.

J is TRBJ1-2 and V is TRBV20-1; D might be TRBD1 (6 bases). Between the trimmed V and J ends, which lost 6 bases and 7 bases, there was a span of 18 bases. Per germline, CDR1 DFQATT and CDR2 SNEGSKA (reference sequence). This CDR3 is built from 13 residues. CDR3 region: CSAGGQTLGGYTF. For the CDR3, the DNA is TGCAGTGCCGGCGGACAGACCTTGGGTGGCTACACCTTC.

This chain connects TRBV2 to TRBJ2-7; D remains unclear. This CDR3 is built from 13 residues. With 3 bases removed from V and 3 bases from J, the gap between germline ends came to 9 bases. The germline V gene has CDR1 SNHLY and CDR2 FYNNEI. The DNA of the CDR3 is TGTGCCAGCAGTGAGGGTAGGGTCTACGAGCAGTACTTC. It is translated as CASSEGRVYEQYF.

This clonotype was detected a few times. The V call is TRBV5-8, the J call TRBJ2-2; the D is unclear. The CDR3 loop spans 14 amino acids. The germline V gene encodes CDR1 SGHTS and CDR2 YDEGEE. V dropped 5 bases and J dropped 0 bases, with 8 bases sitting between them. CDR3 bases: TGTGCCAGCAGACTACAGACGAACACCGGGGAGCTGTTTTTT. It yields the protein CASRLQTNTGELFF.

With respect to this clonotype: Relative to the germline gene, one junction end is altered; a read error may explain this. J is TRBJ1-2 and V is TRBV6-5; 12 positions match TRBD1. Germline V gene lookup returns CDR1 MNHEY and CDR2 SVGAGI. The CDR3 runs 14 residues. CDR3 in amino acids: CVSSLGQGAGGYTF. CDR3 bases: TGTGTCAGCAGCCTGGGACAGGGGGCGGGTGGCTACACCTTC.

The V and J genes are TRBV18 and TRBJ1-1; no clear D. The germline V gene has CDR1 KGHSH and CDR2 LQKENI. The CDR3 is made up of 15 amino acids. V lost 3 bases to trimming and J lost 2 bases, with 13 bases between them. CDR3 nucleotide sequence: TGTGCCAGCTCACCCTACCCCGGGGTAAACACTGAAGCTTTCTTT. Protein sequence: CASSPYPGVNTEAFF.

The chain employs TRBV4-3 and TRBJ2-6; D is possibly TRBD1 (6 bases). Deletions cut 0 bases from V and 0 bases from J, with 12 bases between. Germline CDR1 LGHNA, CDR2 YSLEER. CDR3 size: 18 residues. The CDR3 reads CASSQDGTHNSGANVLTF. Written as DNA, the CDR3 is TGCGCCAGCAGCCAAGATGGGACACACAACTCTGGGGCCAACGTCCTGACTTTC.